A single sample gave rise to the 12 T cell receptor beta chains below, sequenced in a study of OX40 agonist ivuxolimab in advanced cancers. The table came from immunoSEQ multiplex PCR; TCRdb's copy has only in-frame clones and leaves some out. The table has about 69,000 clones, 90% seen once. This material consisted of CD4+ or CD8+ T cells sorted from blood, taken in a trial of the OX40 agonist ivuxolimab. All receptors derive from an adult with an advanced solid tumor such as melanoma, head and neck, liver or kidney cancer.

The V call is TRBV6-5, the J call TRBJ1-5; TRBD1 might be the D (5 bases). Germline values: CDR1 MNHEY, CDR2 SVGAGI. Trimming took off 6 bases at V and 4 bases at J, with 16 bases between the two ends. This CDR3 has 15 amino acids. The CDR3 DNA reads TGTGCCAGCAGCCCCCGGGCCAGGGCAAATCAGCCCCAGCATTTT. It yields the protein CASSPRARANQPQHF.

The chain carries TRBV7-2 and TRBJ2-1; perhaps TRBD2 as D (6 bases). Per the germline V gene, CDR1 is SGHTA and CDR2 is FQGNSA. CDR3 length: 14 residues. The V gene lost 2 bases and the J gene lost 4 bases, with 9 bases spanning the gap. DNA for the CDR3: TGTGCCAGCAGCTTACGTAGCGGATACAATGAGCAGTTCTTC. Protein sequence: CASSLRSGYNEQFF.

The chain recombines TRBV11-2 with TRBJ2-1, with D maybe TRBD2 (5 bases). The V end was cut by 3 bases, the J end by 2 bases, with 11 bases between. Per germline, CDR1 SGHAT and CDR2 FQNNGV. The CDR3 covers 15 residues. The CDR3 DNA reads as TGTGCCAGCAGCTTCGCGAGGGCCACCTACAATGAGCAGTTCTTC. This sequence encodes CASSFARATYNEQFF.

The V gene is TRBV7-2, the J gene TRBJ1-1; 7 positions match TRBD1. The germline V gene encodes CDR1 SGHTA and CDR2 FQGNSA. J was trimmed by 0 bases and V by 5 bases; bases with no gene match: 3. The CDR3 loop spans 14 amino acids. The CDR3 here is CASSLGQMNTEAFF. The CDR3 nucleotides are TGTGCCAGCAGCCTGGGACAGATGAACACTGAAGCTTTCTTT.

Here the CDR3 reads CASSPGADTQYF. The CDR3 DNA follows: TGTGCCAGCAGCCCCGGAGCAGATACGCAGTATTTT. The chain uses TRBV11-3 and TRBJ2-3; D uncertain. V shed 5 bases and J shed 4 bases, with 7 bases lying between them. This CDR3 is built from 12 residues. Germline lookup yields CDR1 SGHNT and CDR2 YENEEA.

The rearrangement links TRBV6-1 to TRBJ2-7; 8 nucleotides line up with TRBD1. Germline V gene lookup returns CDR1 MNHNS and CDR2 SASEGT. V shed 2 bases, J shed 7 bases, and the junction held 10 bases outside the gene matches. The CDR3 sequence is 15 residues long. The CDR3 nucleotides read TGTGCCAGCAGTGAAACTGGCAGGGGGCGAGGGGAGCAGTACTTC. Translating gives CASSETGRGRGEQYF.

This sequence joins TRBV11-2 and TRBJ2-7; D is ambiguous. Per germline, CDR1 SGHAT and CDR2 FQNNGV. CDR3 size: 12 residues. Trimming shortened V by 7 bases and J by 2 bases, and 9 bases separated the two germline ends. The CDR3 region is CASTLPPYEQYF. In DNA, the CDR3 is TGTGCCAGCACCCTTCCCCCCTACGAGCAGTACTTC.

The V gene is TRBV7-8, the J gene TRBJ2-3; 10 bases fit TRBD2. Germline V CDR1 and CDR2: SGHVS, FQNEAQ. The V segment lost 5 bases and the J segment 1 base; nucleotides outside the gene matches: 3. The length of the CDR3 is 15 residues. For the CDR3, the DNA is TGTGCCAGCAGCAAACTAGCGGGACGCACAGATACGCAGTATTTT. Its protein is CASSKLAGRTDTQYF.

The V and J genes are TRBV11-2 and TRBJ2-7, with 8 nucleotides matching TRBD1. CDR3 length: 17 residues. Germline CDR1 and CDR2: SGHAT and FQNNGV. V shed 0 bases, J shed 4 bases, and the junction held 11 bases outside the gene matches. The CDR3 DNA sequence: TGTGCCAGCAGCTTAGATCAGGGCAGGGGGCTTTTGTACGAGCAGTACTTC. Translating it yields CASSLDQGRGLLYEQYF.

The CDR3 DNA reads TGCAGTGCTACGCGTTATAATGAGCAGTTCTTC. Encoded protein: CSATRYNEQFF. V is TRBV20-1 and J is TRBJ2-1; no clear D. The CDR3 has 11 residues. Trimming cost V 4 bases and J 7 bases, with 8 bases left between them. Germline V gene sequence: CDR1 DFQATT, CDR2 SNEGSKA (reference sequence).

The chain joins TRBV6-5 to TRBJ2-3; D is possibly TRBD2 (6 bases). Trimming took 7 bases from V and 1 from J, leaving 6 bases between them. CDR1 is MNHEY, CDR2 SVGAGI, per germline. CDR3 length: 12 residues. DNA of the CDR3: TGTGCCAGCACTAGCGGCACAGATACGCAGTATTTT. Protein sequence: CASTSGTDTQYF.

The chain combines TRBV4-2 with TRBJ2-2, with D unresolved. Germline V gene sequence: CDR1 LGHNA, CDR2 YNFKEQ. V shed 1 base and J shed 6 bases, with 6 bases lying between them. This CDR3 region has 13 residues. CDR3 in amino acids: CASSQARPGELFF. CDR3 nucleotide sequence: TGTGCCAGCAGCCAAGCGCGGCCCGGGGAGCTGTTTTTT.